This section outlines one TCR beta chain sequence together with its context. Its antigen is unknown. Trimming left V 0 bases short and J 7 bases short, with 20 bases between. The length of the CDR3 is 17 residues. The V gene's germline CDR1 is SGDLS and CDR2 YYNGEE. Time point denoted: newly diagnosed GD, antithyroid drugs for less than 3 months. RNA extracted from PBMCs served as the sequencing template. These data are taken from a study of regulatory T cells in long-lasting Graves disease. Construction of the TCR beta libraries employed iRepertoire HTBI primers in conjunction with Arm-PCR of CDR3 regions. TCRdb itself ran the multiplex PCR reads through MiXCR, one entry per CDR3 protein. The sample contains 550,000 to 650,000 distinct CDR3 sequences, about 15% of which appear only once. Study findings and constraints: Newly diagnosed disease favored TRBV20-1 and TRBJ2-1 over persistent disease.

This sample also appeared in a second study, on T cells in Graves' hyperthyroidism and ophthalmopathy. That report notes: Disease duration under 2 months; hyperthyroidism patients were aged 18 to 65. During a first-round RT-PCR of the TCR CDR3, the HTBI primer set was used.

The sample consisted of peripheral blood mononuclear cells (PBMCs), taken at new diagnosis, from a patient treated with antithyroid drugs. The sequence derives from a man between 18 and 35 years old with Graves disease. This sequence joins TRBV9 and TRBJ2-1; D is perhaps TRBD2 (7 bases). The CDR3 protein is CASSVEGGAGNVNEQFF. In DNA, the CDR3 is TGTGCCAGCAGCGTAGAGGGGGGGGCGGGAAACGTAAATGAGCAGTTCTTC. Variable domain in full (rest from reference TRBV9 and TRBJ2-1): DSGVTQTPKHLITATGQRVTLRCSPRSGDLSVYWYQQSLDQGLQFLIQYYNGEERAKGNILERFSAQQFPDLHSELNLSSLELGDSALYFCASSVEGGAGNVNEQFFGPGTRLTVL.